This entry features one T cell receptor beta chain sequence. V was clipped by 4 bases and J by 15 bases, with 16 bases between them. Germline values: CDR1 SGHDN, CDR2 FVKESK. The CDR3 length is 12 residues. The sample comes from a study of blood T cell repertoires in COVID-19. The table came from immunoSEQ multiplex PCR; TCRdb's copy has only in-frame clones and leaves some out. The sample records around 130,000 clones, approximately 86% being singletons. This TCR was sampled from a woman in her 50s who had recovered from COVID-19. The rearrangement joins TRBV14 to TRBJ2-1; the D is unclear. The sample comprised PBMCs or T cells enriched from blood (not recorded which). The CDR3 here is CASSPTAAGLFF. Written as DNA, the CDR3 is TGTGCCAGCAGCCCAACCGCGGCTGGGTTGTTCTTC. Supplemented by reference TRBV14 and TRBJ2-1, the full variable domain reads EAGVTQFPSHSVIEKGQTVTLRCDPISGHDNLYWYRRVMGKEIKFLLHFVKESKQDESGMPNNRFLAERTGGTYSTLKVQPAELEDSGVYFCASSPTAAGLFFGPGTRLTVL.